These T cell receptor beta chains were read from a single sample in a study of shared clonotypes between healthy human individuals. Measured with immunoSEQ multiplex PCR; TCRdb has only the in-frame clones, and not every one. The table records about 1.1 million clones, roughly 80% of them present only once. What was sequenced was memory CD4+ T cells from PBMCs. The receptor source for this set is a man in his late teens or twenties in good health. Some clones in this sample may be carry-over from other donors' samples. The CDR3 runs from the conserved cysteine through the conserved F or W. The D gene is left open where the match is weak. Clone size appears in some rows only: once, few, many, or a class for an expanded clone.

V	D	size	J	DNA	CDR3
TRBV14	.	once	TRBJ2-7	TGTGCCAGCAGCCACAACGACGGGGTAGGGGTAAAGCGTCGGCAGTACTTC	CASSHNDGVGVKRRQYF
TRBV7-9	TRBD2	.	TRBJ2-5	TGTGCCAGCAGCTGGGTGACTAGCGGAGATCTACAAGAGACCCAGTACTTC	CASSWVTSGDLQETQYF
TRBV7-2	.	once	TRBJ2-2	TGTGCCAGCAGCTTAGCTACGACCGGGGAGCTGTTTTTT	CASSLATTGELFF
TRBV7-8	TRBD2	.	TRBJ2-5	TGTGCCAGCGCTGTGGGACTAGCGGGGGGGGAGACCCAGTACTTC	CASAVGLAGGETQYF
TRBV11-2	.	.	TRBJ2-5	TGTGCCAGCAGCTTACAGTATAAAGGCCAGTACTTC	CASSLQYKGQYF
TRBV29-1	.	.	TRBJ2-7	TGCAGCGTTGTGCCTCCGGGGAGCTACGAGCAGTACTTC	CSVVPPGSYEQYF
TRBV7-2	.	.	TRBJ2-5	TGTGCCAGCAGCTTAGGAACAGGGTGGGAGACCCAGTACTTC	CASSLGTGWETQYF
TRBV27	TRBD2	once	TRBJ2-3	TGTGCCAGCAGTTCTCCCGGGGGGTCCACAGATACGCAGTATTTT	CASSSPGGSTDTQYF
TRBV7-2	.	.	TRBJ2-7	TGTGCCAGCAGCTTAGCGGGAGGAACTCCAGGGCCCGAGCAGTACTTC	CASSLAGGTPGPEQYF
TRBV7-8	.	.	TRBJ2-7	TGTGCCAGCAGCTATTACCACAACCTCGCTGACGAGCAGTACTTC	CASSYYHNLADEQYF
TRBV7-2	.	.	TRBJ1-4	TGTGCCAGCAGCCCGAGGGCAGGGGACACAACTAATGAAAAACTGTTTTTT	CASSPRAGDTTNEKLFF
TRBV28	.	.	TRBJ2-7	TGTGCCAGCAGCCTTGCAGCATCCGAGCAGTACTTC	CASSLAASEQYF
TRBV7-2	TRBD2	.	TRBJ2-7	TGTGCCAGCAGCTTAGGGGCAGGAGCGGGAGCCTACGAGCAGTACTTC	CASSLGAGAGAYEQYF
TRBV4-2	.	.	TRBJ2-7	TGTGCCAGCAGCCAAGATAGTAGGGCGGGGCCTGGTGATGAGCAGTACTTC	CASSQDSRAGPGDEQYF
TRBV20-1	.	.	TRBJ2-7	TGCAGTGCCCCCCTAAGGGGTGAGCAGTACTTC	CSAPLRGEQYF
TRBV11-2	.	.	TRBJ2-1	TGTGCCAGCAGCCATGTTTCCGGACTCCAATCAAGCAATGAGCAGTTCTTC	CASSHVSGLQSSNEQFF
TRBV15	TRBD1	.	TRBJ1-1	TGTGCCACCAGCAGAGGACAGGGGGACACTGAAGCTTTCTTT	CATSRGQGDTEAFF
TRBV7-2	.	many	TRBJ2-7	TGTGCCAGCAGCCGGGGTGGGCAGAGCTCCTACGAGCAGTACTTC	CASSRGGQSSYEQYF
TRBV5-6	.	.	TRBJ1-5	TGTGCCAGCAGCTTGATGGGAAGCAATCAGCCCCAGCATTTT	CASSLMGSNQPQHF
TRBV19	.	.	TRBJ2-2	TGTGCCAGTAGTGCCCAGTACACCGGGGAGCTGTTTTTT	CASSAQYTGELFF
TRBV2	.	.	TRBJ2-2	TGTGCCAGCAGGGAACAGCAGAGGACCGGGGAGCTGTTTTTT	CASREQQRTGELFF
TRBV13	.	.	TRBJ2-5	TGTGCCAGCAGCCGGGGTGGGTCCCCAGAGACCCAGTACTTC	CASSRGGSPETQYF
TRBV29-1	.	many	TRBJ2-3	TGCAGCGTTGGGGAGGGACACGGCACAGATACGCAGTATTTT	CSVGEGHGTDTQYF
TRBV11-3	.	.	TRBJ2-7	TGTGCCAGCAGCTTATCGCTCTCATTTGCCGAGCAGTACTTC	CASSLSLSFAEQYF
TRBV5-5	TRBD1	.	TRBJ1-4	TGTGCCAGCAGCCGTCTGGACAGGGGGCAGGGAAAACTGTTTTTT	CASSRLDRGQGKLFF